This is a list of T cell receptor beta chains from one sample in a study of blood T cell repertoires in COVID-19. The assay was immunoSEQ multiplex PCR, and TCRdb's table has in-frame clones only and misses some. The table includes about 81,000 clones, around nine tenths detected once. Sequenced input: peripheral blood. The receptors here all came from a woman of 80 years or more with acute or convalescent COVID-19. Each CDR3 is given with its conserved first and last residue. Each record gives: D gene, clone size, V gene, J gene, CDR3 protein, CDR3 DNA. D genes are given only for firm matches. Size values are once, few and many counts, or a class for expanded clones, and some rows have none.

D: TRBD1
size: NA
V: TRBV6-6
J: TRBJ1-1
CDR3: CASSRDRGSLNTEAFF
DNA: TGTGCCAGCAGTCGGGACAGGGGATCCCTGAACACTGAAGCTTTCTTT

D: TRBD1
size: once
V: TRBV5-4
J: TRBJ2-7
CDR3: CASGRQGTYEQYF
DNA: TGTGCCAGCGGTAGACAGGGAACCTACGAGCAGTACTTC

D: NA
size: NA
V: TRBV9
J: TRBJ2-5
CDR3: CASSPGTQETQYF
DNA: TGTGCCAGCAGCCCCGGGACACAAGAGACCCAGTACTTC

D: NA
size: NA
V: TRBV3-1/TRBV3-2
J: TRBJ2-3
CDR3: CASRLAATDTQYF
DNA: TGTGCCAGCAGATTAGCGGCCACAGATACGCAGTATTTT

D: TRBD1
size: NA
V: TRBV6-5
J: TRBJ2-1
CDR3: CASSYGTGVVYEQFF
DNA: TGTGCCAGCAGTTACGGGACAGGGGTGGTCTATGAGCAGTTCTTC

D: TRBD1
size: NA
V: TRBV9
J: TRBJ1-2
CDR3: CASSSRTQGDYGYTF
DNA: TGTGCCAGCAGCTCTCGGACGCAGGGGGACTATGGCTACACCTTC

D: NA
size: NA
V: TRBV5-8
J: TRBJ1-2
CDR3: CASSYGGVQGYTF
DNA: TGTGCCAGCAGCTATGGGGGGGTGCAAGGCTACACCTTC

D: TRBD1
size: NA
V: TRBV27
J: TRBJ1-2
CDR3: CASSLGPPGGFTGYTF
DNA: TGTGCCAGCAGTTTGGGCCCCCCAGGGGGTTTCACCGGCTACACCTTC

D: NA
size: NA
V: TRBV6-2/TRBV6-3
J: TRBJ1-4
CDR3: CASSYTLRELFF
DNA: TGTGCCAGCAGTTATACCTTGCGGGAACTGTTTTTT

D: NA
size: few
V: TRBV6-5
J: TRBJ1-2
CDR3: CATEAVNYGYTF
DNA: TGTGCCACCGAAGCTGTAAACTATGGCTACACCTTC

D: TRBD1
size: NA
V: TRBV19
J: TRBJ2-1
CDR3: CASSSRDRGLAGVF
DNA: TGTGCCAGTAGTAGCCGGGACAGGGGATTGGCAGGGGTCTTC

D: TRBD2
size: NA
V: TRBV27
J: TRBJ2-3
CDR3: CASMGLASGDTQYF
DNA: TGTGCCAGCATGGGACTAGCCTCGGGAGATACGCAGTATTTT

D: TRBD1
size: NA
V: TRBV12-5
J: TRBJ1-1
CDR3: CASGLRQGSLNTEAFF
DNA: TGTGCTAGTGGTTTGAGACAGGGCTCCCTAAACACTGAAGCTTTCTTT

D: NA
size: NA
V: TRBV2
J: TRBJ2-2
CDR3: CASSSAGELFF
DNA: TGTGCCAGTAGCTCAGCCGGGGAGCTGTTTTTT

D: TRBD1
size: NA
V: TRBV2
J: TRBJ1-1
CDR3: CASSEWAGGTEAFF
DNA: TGTGCCAGCAGTGAATGGGCAGGGGGGACTGAAGCTTTCTTT

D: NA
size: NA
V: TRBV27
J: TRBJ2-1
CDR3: CASSSYSEQFF
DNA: TGTGCCAGCAGTTCGTATAGTGAGCAGTTCTTC